Following are 6 T cell receptor beta chains from one sample sequenced in a study of memory CD4+ T cells and cytomegalovirus serostatus. Assay used: immunoSEQ multiplex PCR; TCRdb lists only in-frame clones, some missing. The sample consists of 60,000 to 75,000 clones, around 82% of them appearing once. Single viable CD3+CD4+CD8-CD45RO+ cells were sorted as the memory CD4+ T cells. The sequencing input was memory CD4+ T cells from blood. These receptors originate from an adult in good health and CMV-seronegative. Some clones in this sample may be carry-over from other donors' samples.

This chain joins TRBV7-9 and TRBJ1-4; 8 bases line up with TRBD1. V trimming: 1 base; J trimming: 8 bases; junction bases outside the gene matches: 6. Germline assignment: CDR1 SEHNR and CDR2 FQNEAQ (reference sequence). The CDR3 runs to 15 residues. This CDR3 reads CASSLVTGGREKLFF. Here the CDR3 DNA reads TGTGCCAGCAGCTTAGTTACAGGGGGAAGGGAAAAACTGTTTTTT.

The V gene is TRBV7-2, the J gene TRBJ1-4; 10 positions match TRBD1. This CDR3 is 15 amino acids long. After removal of 3 bases from V and 6 bases from J, the junction contained 4 bases not matched to a gene. Germline V gene data show CDR1 as SGHTA and CDR2 as FQGNSA. CDR3 amino acids: CASSFSGTGDEKLFF. Here the CDR3 DNA reads TGTGCCAGCAGCTTTTCCGGGACAGGGGATGAAAAACTGTTTTTT.

The gene calls are TRBV7-2 and TRBJ1-1; D possibly corresponds to TRBD1 (5 bases). CDR3 size: 14 residues. Per the germline V gene, CDR1 is SGHTA and CDR2 is FQGNSA. Trimming took 1 base from V and 7 from J, leaving 13 bases between them. This chain's CDR3 is CASSLEAGSGEAFF. The CDR3 coding sequence is TGTGCCAGCAGCTTAGAGGCAGGGAGTGGTGAAGCTTTCTTT.

This chain uses TRBV28 with TRBJ1-1; 8 positions match TRBD1. Germline V gene lookup returns CDR1 MDHEN and CDR2 SYDVKM. V lost 7 bases, J lost 6 bases, and 16 bases stayed unmatched. This CDR3 is built from 16 residues. The CDR3 DNA sequence: TGTGCCAGCAATCCCGTTCCGGGGACAGGCGACCCTGAAGCTTTCTTT. Translation: CASNPVPGTGDPEAFF.

The chain couples TRBV20-1 to TRBJ2-3, with D unresolved. V was shortened by 6 bases and J by 3 bases, with 7 bases between the two germline ends. This CDR3 has 11 residues. Looked up from germline, CDR1 is DFQATT and CDR2 is SNEGSKA (reference sequence). The CDR3 DNA reads TGCAGTGCCGATAGAACAGATACGCAGTATTTT. Residues: CSADRTDTQYF.

The chain has TRBV7-2 and TRBJ2-4, with D tentatively TRBD2 (5 bases). The CDR3 has 16 amino acids. Trimming pared 1 base from V and 8 bases from J, leaving 18 bases between. Germline V gene sequence: CDR1 SGHTA, CDR2 FQGNSA. For the CDR3, the DNA is TGTGCCAGCAGCTTAGGGAGGACCCCGACTTCTTACATTCAGTACTTC. This sequence encodes CASSLGRTPTSYIQYF.